The 2 T cell receptor beta chains in this list originate from one sample, sequenced in a study of control samples from healthy donors and cancer patients. The table came from immunoSEQ multiplex PCR; TCRdb's copy has only in-frame clones and leaves some out. This sample carries roughly 130,000 clones, around 90% of them seen once, and the ten largest clones take roughly 2.7%. The source material was blood. The receptors shown here come from a man between 18 and 29 years old in good health.

The chain carries TRBV18 and TRBJ2-3, with D possibly being TRBD1 or TRBD2 (5 bases each). This CDR3 is 16 amino acids long. V was pared by 2 bases and J by 2 bases, with 14 bases between. The germline V gene has CDR1 KGHSH and CDR2 LQKENI. For the CDR3, the DNA is TGTGCCAGCTCACCATCCGGGACCCGTCACACAGATACGCAGTATTTT. This gives the protein CASSPSGTRHTDTQYF. The full variable domain, in which reference TRBV18 and TRBJ2-3 provide the parts outside the CDR3, is NAGVMQNPRHLVRRRGQEARLRCSPMKGHSHVYWYRQLPEEGLKFMVYLQKENIIDESGMPKERFSAEFPKEGPSILRIQQVVRGDSAAYFCASSPSGTRHTDTQYFGPGTRLTVL.

This clone was recorded only once. This rearrangement joins TRBV7-8 to TRBJ2-1; D may correspond to TRBD1 or TRBD2 (5 bases each). CDR1 is SGHVS and CDR2 is FQNEAQ in the germline V gene. Trimming took off 0 bases at V and 2 bases at J, with 8 bases between the two ends. The CDR3 loop spans 15 amino acids. CDR3 sequence (DNA): TGTGCCAGCAGCTTAGCGAGAGGGGCCTACAATGAGCAGTTCTTC. Translating gives CASSLARGAYNEQFF.